These T cell receptor beta chains were read from a single sample in a study of blood T cell repertoires in COVID-19. Sequenced by immunoSEQ multiplex PCR; TCRdb stores in-frame clones only, minus some. Of roughly 150,000 clones detected, 65% to 85% appear once; the ten largest clones hold about 5%. Material for sequencing was PBMCs or T cells enriched from blood (not recorded which). All receptors come from a woman aged 40-49 years with acute COVID-19. Both conserved end residues are part of each CDR3. A D gene is named only where the DNA matches it firmly. Clone sizes are given selectively: once, few, many, or a class where the clone is expanded.

clone_size | cdr3_length | d_call | j_call | v_call | cdr3_nt | cdr3_aa
NA | 12 | NA | TRBJ1-2 | TRBV7-9 | TGTGCCAGCAGCTTCGGAGGCTATGGCTACACCTTC | CASSFGGYGYTF
NA | 17 | TRBD2 | TRBJ2-3 | TRBV5-5 | TGTGCCAGCAGCTTGGGGCCGGTGGCGGGAGGCATGAATACGCAGTATTTT | CASSLGPVAGGMNTQYF
NA | 15 | TRBD2 | TRBJ2-5 | TRBV30 | TGTGCCTGGAGTGTACTAGCGGGATTCCAAGAGACCCAGTACTTC | CAWSVLAGFQETQYF
few | 13 | NA | TRBJ1-2 | TRBV29-1 | TGCAGCGTCCGGGGGGCAGGGCCCGATGGCTACACCTTC | CSVRGAGPDGYTF
NA | 19 | TRBD1 | TRBJ2-3 | TRBV7-9 | TGTGCCAGCAGCTTAGCGGGATGGGACAGGGGGCGAAGCACAGATACGCAGTATTTT | CASSLAGWDRGRSTDTQYF
NA | 15 | TRBD1 | TRBJ2-2 | TRBV7-2 | TGTGCCAGCTCGATTGGAATCAGGGGGCGTAGGGAGCTGTTTTTT | CASSIGIRGRRELFF
NA | 14 | TRBD1 | TRBJ1-2 | TRBV5-4 | TGTGCCAGCAGCACCCGGGACAGGGTTGATGGCTACACCTTC | CASSTRDRVDGYTF
NA | 15 | NA | TRBJ2-1 | TRBV9 | TGTGCCAGCAGCGTAGGTGAGGCTCCGGGTAATGAGCAGTTCTTC | CASSVGEAPGNEQFF
NA | 16 | NA | TRBJ1-5 | TRBV2 | TGTGCCAGCAGTGAATTGACAGCGAGGAGCAATCAGCCCCAGCATTTT | CASSELTARSNQPQHF
NA | 17 | NA | TRBJ2-3 | TRBV9 | TGTGCCAGCAGCGTAGCGGCGGCTAGCGTTAGCACAGATACGCAGTATTTT | CASSVAAASVSTDTQYF
NA | 15 | TRBD1 | TRBJ1-5 | TRBV5-8 | TGTGCCAGCAGCTTGCCCGGACAGGGGAGGAGGACCGAGCATTTT | CASSLPGQGRRTEHF
NA | 15 | NA | TRBJ2-5 | TRBV24-1 | TGTGCCACCAGTGATTCCGTAGCAGACGTAGAGACCCAGTACTTC | CATSDSVADVETQYF
NA | 14 | TRBD2 | TRBJ2-3 | TRBV10-1 | TGCGCCAGCAGAAGCGGGAGTGCGGCAGATACGCAGTATTTT | CASRSGSAADTQYF
NA | 17 | TRBD2 | TRBJ2-5 | TRBV7-9 | TGTGCCAGCAGCTTACCTAGCGGGATCGTTTCAGGGGAGACCCAGTACTTC | CASSLPSGIVSGETQYF
many | 15 | TRBD2 | TRBJ2-1 | TRBV27 | TGTGCCAGCAGTCTGAGCGGGAGGGCCGACAATGAGCAGTTCTTC | CASSLSGRADNEQFF
NA | 14 | TRBD1 | TRBJ1-1 | TRBV2 | TGTGCCAGCAGAAACAGGGGGCTAGACACTGAAGCTTTCTTT | CASRNRGLDTEAFF
NA | 13 | NA | TRBJ1-6 | TRBV27 | TGTGCCAGCATGGTCAGGGTGGGGTCACCCCTCCACTTT | CASMVRVGSPLHF
NA | 16 | TRBD2 | TRBJ2-1 | TRBV5-6 | TGTGCCAGCAGCTTGGGTAGCGGGAGTGTCTACAATGAGCAGTTCTTC | CASSLGSGSVYNEQFF
NA | 16 | NA | TRBJ1-1 | TRBV7-2 | TGTGCCAGCAGCTCGGGGCGGGGGGGGCAGGGCACTGAAGCTTTCTTT | CASSSGRGGQGTEAFF
NA | 13 | TRBD1 | TRBJ2-5 | TRBV6-4 | TGTGCCAGCAGTGAAGGGACAGGGGGCCGACAGTACTTC | CASSEGTGGRQYF
NA | 14 | NA | TRBJ2-1 | TRBV6-6 | TGTGCCAGCGCGCGCACGGGAGCGCACAATGAGCAGTTCTTC | CASARTGAHNEQFF
NA | 15 | TRBD2 | TRBJ2-7 | TRBV3-1/TRBV3-2 | TGTGCCAGCGCCCCGGGACTAGCGGGAGGGCGGGAGCAGTACTTC | CASAPGLAGGREQYF
NA | 15 | TRBD2 | TRBJ2-7 | TRBV5-4 | TGTGCCAGCAGCTTACTGTCTAGCGGGAGTAACGAGCAGTACTTC | CASSLLSSGSNEQYF
NA | 14 | TRBD1 | TRBJ2-5 | TRBV29-1 | TGCAGCGTTGAATGGTACAGGGGGCTGGAGACCCAGTACTTC | CSVEWYRGLETQYF
NA | 18 | TRBD2 | TRBJ2-3 | TRBV9 | TGTGCCAGCAGCGTAGCCTCCAATCTAGCGGGAGGGGCAGATACGCAGTATTTT | CASSVASNLAGGADTQYF
NA | 15 | NA | TRBJ2-7 | TRBV7-9 | TGTGCCAGCAGCCATTTCACTCAGGGCACCTACGAGCAGTACTTC | CASSHFTQGTYEQYF
NA | 15 | TRBD2 | TRBJ2-5 | TRBV5-1 | TGCGCCAGCAGCTTGGAGGGGACTAGCGGCGACACCCAGTACTTC | CASSLEGTSGDTQYF
NA | 15 | NA | TRBJ2-3 | TRBV24-1 | TGTGCCACCTCTGGGACAAAATCATTTACAGATACGCGGTATTTT | CATSGTKSFTDTRYF
NA | 16 | NA | TRBJ2-3 | TRBV4-1 | TGCGCCAGCAGCCAAGATGCAACGGGAGTGACAGATACGCAGTATTTT | CASSQDATGVTDTQYF
NA | 14 | TRBD2 | TRBJ2-7 | TRBV10-3 | TGTGCCATCAGTGATGGTAGCGGGGTTTACGAGCAGTACTTC | CAISDGSGVYEQYF
NA | 14 | NA | TRBJ2-2 | TRBV5-1 | TGCGCCAGCAGCGCGGGCCTTTCTACCGGGGAGCTGTTTTTT | CASSAGLSTGELFF
NA | 15 | NA | TRBJ2-2 | TRBV7-2 | TGTGCCAGCAGCCCACACCTTACAGGGACCGGGGAGCTGTTTTTT | CASSPHLTGTGELFF
NA | 15 | NA | TRBJ2-7 | TRBV27 | TGTGCCAGCAGTCGCGACCGGACAACTACCTACGAGCAGTACTTC | CASSRDRTTTYEQYF
NA | 14 | TRBD1 | TRBJ1-1 | TRBV27 | TGTGCCAGCAGTCCCCCGACAGGGGTCACTGAAGCTTTCTTT | CASSPPTGVTEAFF
NA | 15 | TRBD1 | TRBJ2-1 | TRBV27 | TGTGCCAGCAGACCTGGACAGGCCTCCCACAATGAGCAGTTCTTC | CASRPGQASHNEQFF
NA | 14 | TRBD1 | TRBJ2-1 | TRBV7-2 | TGTGCCAGCAGTACCTATGACAGGGCTGATGAGCAGTTCTTC | CASSTYDRADEQFF
NA | 14 | NA | TRBJ1-4 | TRBV27 | TGTGCCAGCAGTTTTTCCTCCCTTAATGAAAAACTGTTTTTT | CASSFSSLNEKLFF
NA | 15 | NA | TRBJ1-6 | TRBV5-1 | TGCGCCAGCAGCGCAACAGTGGACTTTAATTCACCCCTCCACTTT | CASSATVDFNSPLHF
NA | 15 | NA | TRBJ1-2 | TRBV6-5 | TGTGCCAGCAGTTACCGCAGGCCCGGGGACTATGGCTACACCTTC | CASSYRRPGDYGYTF
NA | 16 | TRBD1 | TRBJ1-3 | TRBV14 | TGTGCCAGCAGCCCCCGGACAGGGGGGTTCGGAAACACCATATATTTT | CASSPRTGGFGNTIYF
NA | 12 | NA | TRBJ1-5 | TRBV5-6 | TGTGCCAGCAGCTTTGGGGCCTCGACCCAGCATTTT | CASSFGASTQHF
NA | 16 | TRBD2 | TRBJ2-1 | TRBV6-5 | TGTGCCAGCAGTTACTCTCGACTAGCGGACTACAATGAGCAGTTCTTC | CASSYSRLADYNEQFF
NA | 15 | NA | TRBJ1-3 | TRBV30 | TGTGCCTGGAGTCCTTGGACAGAGTATATGGGGGCCATATATTTT | CAWSPWTEYMGAIYF
NA | 18 | NA | TRBJ1-3 | TRBV7-9 | TGTGCCAGCAGCTTAGGACCCCTCCTTCGGAGGGGCGGAAACACCATATATTTT | CASSLGPLLRRGGNTIYF
NA | 15 | TRBD2 | TRBJ2-7 | TRBV3-1/TRBV3-2 | TGTGCCAGCAGCCTCCTAGGGACTAGCCGCTTCGAGCAGTACTTC | CASSLLGTSRFEQYF
once | 17 | NA | TRBJ1-2 | TRBV4-1 | TGCGCCAGCAGCCAAGATGCCTTGGGACAAAACTGGGAAGGCTACACCTTC | CASSQDALGQNWEGYTF
NA | 13 | NA | TRBJ1-1 | TRBV21-1 | TGTGCCAGCACCACAGGGGTAAGTACTGAAGCTTTCTTT | CASTTGVSTEAFF
NA | 15 | TRBD2 | TRBJ2-1 | TRBV6-5 | TGTGCCAGCAGTAGACTAGCGGGAGGCAACAATGAGCAGTTCTTC | CASSRLAGGNNEQFF